This T cell receptor beta chain was retrieved from a study of T cells in Graves' hyperthyroidism and ophthalmopathy. General observations from the study: Most clonotypes expanded in the thyroid (above 0.001) were also present in blood.

This clonotype was seen a handful of times. Its target is unknown. Looked up from germline, CDR1 is SQVTM and CDR2 is ANQGSEA. J gave up 5 bases and V 8 bases, and 8 bases lay outside the gene matches. The CDR3 spans 12 residues. Regions amplified from RNA transcripts were the TCR beta CDR3 regions. TCR CDR3 underwent first-round RT-PCR with the HTBI primer set. TCRdb reprocessed the multiplex PCR reads via MiXCR and lists one record per CDR3 protein. Of over 650,000 distinct CDR3 sequences listed, around 15% were seen once; the top ten hold roughly 8%. The source of this sequence is a man younger than 30 with Graves' hyperthyroidism. Sequencing was done on a sample of blood. The chain is built from TRBV29-1 and TRBJ1-1; 7 positions match TRBD1. Written as DNA, the CDR3 is TGCAGCTCACGACAGGGAAAAACTGAAGCTTTCTTT. It is translated as CSSRQGKTEAFF.